This T cell receptor (beta chain) emerged from a study of T cell repertoires in cytomegalovirus infection. A remark on this clonotype: An end of the junction differs from the germline gene, which may be a read error.

TCRdb recomputed calls from the reads with MiXCR, one row per CDR3 protein. Of approximately 700,000 distinct CDR3 sequences listed, approximately 34% were seen once; the top ten hold around 2.6%. Germline CDR1 reads SGHTA; CDR2 reads FQGNSA. CDR3 length: 13 amino acids. This chain links TRBV7-2 with TRBJ2-3, with no clear D. Sequencing was done on a sample of PBMCs. The sequence was collected from a human donor in good health (CMV status not recorded). Some clones in this sample may be carry-over from other donors' samples. CDR3: CAISFVGTDTQYF. DNA of the CDR3: TGTGCCATCAGCTTTGTCGGCACAGATACGCAGTATTTT.